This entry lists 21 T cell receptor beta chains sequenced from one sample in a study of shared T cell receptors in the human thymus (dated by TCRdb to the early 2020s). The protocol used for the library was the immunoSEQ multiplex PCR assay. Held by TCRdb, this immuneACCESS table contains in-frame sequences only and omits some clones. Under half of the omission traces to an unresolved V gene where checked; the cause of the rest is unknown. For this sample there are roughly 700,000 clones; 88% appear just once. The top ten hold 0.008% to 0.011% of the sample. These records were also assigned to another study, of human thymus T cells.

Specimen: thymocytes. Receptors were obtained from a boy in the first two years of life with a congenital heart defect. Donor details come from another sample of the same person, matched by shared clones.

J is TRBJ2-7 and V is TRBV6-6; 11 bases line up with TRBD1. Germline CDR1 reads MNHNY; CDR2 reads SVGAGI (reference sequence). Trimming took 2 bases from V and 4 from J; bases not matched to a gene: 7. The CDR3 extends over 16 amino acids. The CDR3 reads CASSYRDRGVPYEQYF. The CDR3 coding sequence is TGTGCCAGCAGTTACCGGGACAGGGGGGTACCTTACGAGCAGTACTTC.

CDR3 nucleotides: TGTGCCAGCAGCTTGCCCCAGGGGAACGTGGGGAACACTGAAGCTTTCTTT. It translates to CASSLPQGNVGNTEAFF. This chain connects TRBV5-4 to TRBJ1-1, with a tentative D call TRBD1 (6 bases). CDR1 is SGHNT, CDR2 YYREEE, per germline (reference sequence). Trimming left V 1 base short and J 1 base short, with 17 bases between. The CDR3 covers 17 residues. The variable domain in full, with the rest retrieved from reference TRBV5-4 and TRBJ1-1, is ETGVTQSPTHLIKTRGQQVTLRCSSQSGHNTVSWYQQALGQGPQFIFQYYREEENGRGNFPPRFSGLQFPNYSSELNVNALELDDSALYLCASSLPQGNVGNTEAFFGQGTRLTVV.

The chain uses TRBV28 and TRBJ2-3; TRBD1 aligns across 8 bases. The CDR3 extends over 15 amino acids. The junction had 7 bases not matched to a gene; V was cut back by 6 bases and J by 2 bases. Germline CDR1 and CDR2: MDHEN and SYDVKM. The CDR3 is CASSCQQGDTDTQYF. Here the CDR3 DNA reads TGTGCCAGCAGCTGCCAACAGGGGGACACAGATACGCAGTATTTT.

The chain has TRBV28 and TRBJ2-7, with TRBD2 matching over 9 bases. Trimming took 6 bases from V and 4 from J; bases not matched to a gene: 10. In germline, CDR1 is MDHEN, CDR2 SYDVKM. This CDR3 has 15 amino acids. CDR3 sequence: CASRHSGSLPYEQYF. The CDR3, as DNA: TGTGCCAGCAGGCATAGCGGGAGTTTACCATACGAGCAGTACTTC. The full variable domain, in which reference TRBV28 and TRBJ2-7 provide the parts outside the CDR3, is DVKVTQSSRYLVKRTGEKVFLECVQDMDHENMFWYRQDPGLGLRLIYFSYDVKMKEKGDIPEGYSVSREKKERFSLILESASTNQTSMYLCASRHSGSLPYEQYFGPGTRLTVT.

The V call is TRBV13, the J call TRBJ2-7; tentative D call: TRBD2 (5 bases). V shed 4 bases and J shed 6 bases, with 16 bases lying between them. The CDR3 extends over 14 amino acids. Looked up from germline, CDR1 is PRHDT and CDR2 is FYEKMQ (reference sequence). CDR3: CASSSDRASPEQYF. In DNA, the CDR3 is TGTGCCAGCAGCTCCGACCGGGCTAGCCCCGAGCAGTACTTC. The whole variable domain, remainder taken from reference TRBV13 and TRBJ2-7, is AAGVIQSPRHLIKEKRETATLKCYPIPRHDTVYWYQQGPGQDPQFLISFYEKMQSDKGSIPDRFSAQQFSDYHSELNMSSLELGDSALYFCASSSDRASPEQYFGPGTRLTVT.

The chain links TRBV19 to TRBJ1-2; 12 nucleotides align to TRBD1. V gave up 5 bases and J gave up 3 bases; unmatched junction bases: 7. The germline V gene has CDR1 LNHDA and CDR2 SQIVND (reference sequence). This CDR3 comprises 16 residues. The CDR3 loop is CASSGRRDRGHYGYTF. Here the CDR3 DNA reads TGTGCCAGTAGTGGCCGTCGGGACAGGGGGCACTATGGCTACACCTTC.

CDR3 bases: TGTGCCAGCAGCTTAATTGGGACTAGCGGCCAGTACTTC. Protein: CASSLIGTSGQYF. This rearrangement joins TRBV7-3 to TRBJ2-7; 11 bases align to TRBD2. This CDR3 has 13 residues. Germline V CDR1 and CDR2: SGHTA, FQGTGA. J was trimmed by 10 bases and V by 1 base; bases with no gene match: 3.

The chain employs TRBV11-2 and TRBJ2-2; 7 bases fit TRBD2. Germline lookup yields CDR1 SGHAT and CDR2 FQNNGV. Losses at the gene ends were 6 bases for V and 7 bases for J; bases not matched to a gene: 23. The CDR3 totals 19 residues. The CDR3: CASRRIGGDRTRKVGELFF. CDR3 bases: TGTGCCAGCAGGAGGATCGGCGGCGACCGGACTAGGAAGGTCGGGGAGCTGTTTTTT. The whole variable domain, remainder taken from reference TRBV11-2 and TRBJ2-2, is EAGVAQSPRYKIIEKRQSVAFWCNPISGHATLYWYQQILGQGPKLLIQFQNNGVVDDSQLPKDRFSAERLKGVDSTLKIQPAKLEDSAVYLCASRRIGGDRTRKVGELFFGEGSRLTVL.

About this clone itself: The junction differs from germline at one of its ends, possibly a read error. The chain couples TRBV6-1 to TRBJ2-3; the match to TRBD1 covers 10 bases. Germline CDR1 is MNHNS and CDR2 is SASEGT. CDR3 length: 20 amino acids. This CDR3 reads CASCDRPGQGRFIVTDTQYF. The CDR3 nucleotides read TGTGCCAGCTGTGACCGACCGGGACAGGGGAGGTTTATAGTCACAGATACGCAGTATTTT.

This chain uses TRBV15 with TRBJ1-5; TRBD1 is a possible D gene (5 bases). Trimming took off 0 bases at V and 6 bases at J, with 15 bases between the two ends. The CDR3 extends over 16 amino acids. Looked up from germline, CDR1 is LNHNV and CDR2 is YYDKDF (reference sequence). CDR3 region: CATSREGRGRFQPQHF. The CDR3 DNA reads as TGTGCCACCAGCAGAGAGGGGCGGGGACGCTTTCAGCCCCAGCATTTT.

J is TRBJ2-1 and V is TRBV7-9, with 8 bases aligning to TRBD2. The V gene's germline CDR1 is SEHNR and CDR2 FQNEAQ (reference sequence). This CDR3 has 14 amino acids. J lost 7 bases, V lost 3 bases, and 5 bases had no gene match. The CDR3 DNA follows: TGTGCCAGCAGCTTTAGCGGGACGGGAAATGAGCAGTTCTTC. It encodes CASSFSGTGNEQFF.

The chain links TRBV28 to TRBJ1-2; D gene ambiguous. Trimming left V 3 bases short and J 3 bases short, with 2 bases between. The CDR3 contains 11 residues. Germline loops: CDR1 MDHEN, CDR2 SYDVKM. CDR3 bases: TGTGCCAGCAGTTTCGACTATGGCTACACCTTC. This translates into CASSFDYGYTF.

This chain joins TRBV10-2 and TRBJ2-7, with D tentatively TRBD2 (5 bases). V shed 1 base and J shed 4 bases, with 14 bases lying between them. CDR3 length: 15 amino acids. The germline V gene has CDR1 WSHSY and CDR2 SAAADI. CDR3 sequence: CASSEFVRARYEQYF. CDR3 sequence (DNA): TGCGCCAGCAGTGAGTTCGTGCGGGCGCGGTACGAGCAGTACTTC.

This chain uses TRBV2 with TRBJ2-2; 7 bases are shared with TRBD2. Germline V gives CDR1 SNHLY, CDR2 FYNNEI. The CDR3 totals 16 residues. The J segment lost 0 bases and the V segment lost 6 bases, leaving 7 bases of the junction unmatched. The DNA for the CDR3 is TGTGCCAGCAGCCCCAAGCGGGAACCGAACACCGGGGAGCTGTTTTTT. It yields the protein CASSPKREPNTGELFF. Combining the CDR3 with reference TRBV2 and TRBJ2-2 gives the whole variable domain EPEVTQTPSHQVTQMGQEVILRCVPISNHLYFYWYRQILGQKVEFLVSFYNNEISEKSEIFDDQFSVERPDGSNFTLKIRSTKLEDSAMYFCASSPKREPNTGELFFGEGSRLTVL.

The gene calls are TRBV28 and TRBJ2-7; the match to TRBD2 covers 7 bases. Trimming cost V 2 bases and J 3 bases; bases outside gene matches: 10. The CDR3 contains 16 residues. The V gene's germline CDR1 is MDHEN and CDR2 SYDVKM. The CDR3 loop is CASSLATGLEFYEQYF. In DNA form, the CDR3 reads TGTGCCAGCAGTTTAGCTACCGGACTAGAATTCTACGAGCAGTACTTC.

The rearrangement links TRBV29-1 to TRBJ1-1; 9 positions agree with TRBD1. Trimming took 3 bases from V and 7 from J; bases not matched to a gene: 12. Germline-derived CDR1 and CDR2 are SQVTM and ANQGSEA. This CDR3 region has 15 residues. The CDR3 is CSVDFRPGTGNEAFF. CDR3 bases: TGCAGCGTTGATTTTCGTCCCGGGACAGGGAATGAAGCTTTCTTT. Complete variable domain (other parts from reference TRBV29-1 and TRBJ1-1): SAVISQKPSRDICQRGTSLTIQCQVDSQVTMMFWYRQQPGQSLTLIATANQGSEATYESGFVIDKFPISRPNLTFSTLTVSNMSPEDSSIYLCSVDFRPGTGNEAFFGQGTRLTVV.

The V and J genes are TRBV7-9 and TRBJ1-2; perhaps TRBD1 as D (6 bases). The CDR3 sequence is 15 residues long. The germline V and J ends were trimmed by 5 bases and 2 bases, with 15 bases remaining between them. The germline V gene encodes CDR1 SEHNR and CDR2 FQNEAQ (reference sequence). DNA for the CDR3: TGTGCCAGCAGCATCAACAGGGATTCGAACTATGGCTACACCTTC. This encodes CASSINRDSNYGYTF. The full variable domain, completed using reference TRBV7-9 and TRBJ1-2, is DTGVSQNPRHKITKRGQNVTFRCDPISEHNRLYWYRQTLGQGPEFLTYFQNEAQLEKSRLLSDRFSAERPKGSFSTLEIQRTEQGDSAMYLCASSINRDSNYGYTFGSGTRLTVV.

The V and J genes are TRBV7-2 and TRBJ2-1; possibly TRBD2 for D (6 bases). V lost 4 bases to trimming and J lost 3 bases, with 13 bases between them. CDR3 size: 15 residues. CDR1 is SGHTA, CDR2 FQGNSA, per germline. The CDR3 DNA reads TGTGCCAGCAGCTCCTCTGGAGGGGTCTACAATGAGCAGTTCTTC. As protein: CASSSSGGVYNEQFF. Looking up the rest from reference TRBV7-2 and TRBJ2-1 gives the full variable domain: GAGVSQSPSNKVTEKGKDVELRCDPISGHTALYWYRQSLGQGLEFLIYFQGNSAPDKSGLPSDRFSAERTGGSVSTLTIQRTQQEDSAVYLCASSSSGGVYNEQFFGPGTRLTVL.

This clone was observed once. The CDR3 DNA follows: TGTGCCAGCAGCTTGCCGGACAGAGCTAACTATGGCTACACCTTC. Translating gives CASSLPDRANYGYTF. This chain joins TRBV5-5 and TRBJ1-2; possible D gene TRBD1, 6 bases. The V end was cut by 1 base, the J end by 0 bases, with 10 bases between. The CDR3 loop spans 15 amino acids. Germline-derived CDR1 and CDR2 are SGHKS and YYEKEE (reference sequence).

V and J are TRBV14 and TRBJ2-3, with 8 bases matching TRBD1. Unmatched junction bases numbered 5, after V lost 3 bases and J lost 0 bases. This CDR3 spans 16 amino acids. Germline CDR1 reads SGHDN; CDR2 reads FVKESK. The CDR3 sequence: CASSHPRGPSTDTQYF. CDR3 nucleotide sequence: TGTGCCAGCAGCCACCCCAGGGGGCCGAGCACAGATACGCAGTATTTT.

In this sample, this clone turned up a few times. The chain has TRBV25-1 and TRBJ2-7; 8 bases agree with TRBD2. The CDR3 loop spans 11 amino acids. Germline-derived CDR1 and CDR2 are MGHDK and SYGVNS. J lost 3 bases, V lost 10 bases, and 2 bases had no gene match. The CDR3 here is CATTSGYEQYF. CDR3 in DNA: TGTGCCACCACTAGCGGCTACGAGCAGTACTTC.